These 9 T cell receptor beta chains originate from one sample sequenced in a study of T-cell reconstitution after alpha-beta-depleted transplantation in children. Unique molecular identifiers were used in preparing the TCRbeta library. TCRdb ran MiXCR on the PCR reads and lists one entry per CDR3 protein. This sample has about 830,000 distinct CDR3 sequences, with roughly 16% found just once. The material was PBMCs, mostly from graft donor cells, obtained 360 days after TCRalphabeta/CD19-depleted stem cell transplant. These receptors were collected from a male patient younger than 18 who had a stem cell transplant for acute lymphoblastic leukemia, so the T cells may come from the graft donor.

V and J are TRBV4-1 and TRBJ2-6, with D uncertain. This CDR3 spans 18 amino acids. CDR1 and CDR2 from the germline V gene are MGHRA and YSYEKL. V gave up 1 base and J gave up 5 bases, with 18 bases separating them. The CDR3 nucleotides are TGCGCCAGCAGCCAAGTAGTCCGGAGAGAAGTGAGGGCCAACGTCCTGACTTTC. Residues: CASSQVVRREVRANVLTF.

The V and J genes are TRBV12-3 or TRBV12-4 and TRBJ2-7, with TRBD2 matching over 13 bases. Trimming took 7 bases from V and 3 from J; bases not matched to a gene: 6. This CDR3 spans 15 amino acids. In DNA form, the CDR3 reads TGTGCCAGCACCCTGGGACTAGCGGGACGCTACGAGCAGTACTTC. This translates into CASTLGLAGRYEQYF.

V gene TRBV12-3 or TRBV12-4 combines with J gene TRBJ1-5, with D perhaps TRBD1 (5 bases). The germline V and J ends were trimmed by 6 bases and 7 bases, with 16 bases remaining between them. The CDR3 runs to 14 residues. CDR3 in DNA: TGTGCCAGCAGGGGGGGGGGAGCGACACAGCCCCAGCATTTT. Its protein is CASRGGGATQPQHF.

This clonotype appeared a few times. The V gene is TRBV20-1, the J gene TRBJ1-5; 7 bases line up with TRBD1. The V gene's germline CDR1 is DFQATT and CDR2 SNEGSKA (reference sequence). The CDR3 sequence is 16 residues long. The ends lost 0 bases at V and 4 bases at J; junction bases unmatched: 9. The CDR3 reads CSARDPGQASNQPQHF. The CDR3 bases are TGCAGTGCTAGAGATCCCGGACAGGCGTCTAATCAGCCCCAGCATTTT.

The chain joins TRBV10-3 to TRBJ2-7; TRBD2 matches at 7 bases. The CDR3 is 15 amino acids. CDR1 and CDR2 from the germline V gene are ENHRY and SYGVKD. Losses at the gene ends were 10 bases for V and 4 bases for J; bases not matched to a gene: 16. The CDR3 DNA reads TGTGCCACCCAGTTCGCGGGAGTCAGGGCGTACGAGCAGTACTTC. It translates to CATQFAGVRAYEQYF.

This clonotype was observed a few times. The chain links TRBV2 to TRBJ2-5, with TRBD1 matching 8 bases. The junction had 7 bases not matched to a gene; V was cut back by 6 bases and J by 1 base. This CDR3 has 15 amino acids. The germline gives CDR1 SNHLY, CDR2 FYNNEI. The CDR3 nucleotides read TGTGCCAGCAGCCGGGACAGGAGGGTCCAAGAGACCCAGTACTTC. Translation: CASSRDRRVQETQYF.

This clonotype was detected a few times. CDR3 coding DNA: TGTGCCACCCCCCGCTGGGGGCGCGACACCGGGGAGCTGTTTTTT. This codes for CATPRWGRDTGELFF. The rearrangement uses TRBV21-1 and TRBJ2-2; the D segment call TRBD2 is taken from the table without a DNA check. TRBV21-1 is described as a pseudogene. The CDR3 extends over 15 amino acids.

In this sample, this clonotype turned up a few times. The V and J genes are TRBV3-1 and TRBJ2-5; D may be TRBD1 or TRBD2 (6 bases each). V lost 8 bases and J 0 bases, leaving 10 bases between the germline ends. CDR1 is LGHDT, CDR2 YNNKEL, per germline (reference sequence). The CDR3 spans 13 residues. This CDR3 reads CASLGGHQETQYF. The CDR3 nucleotides are TGTGCCAGCCTTGGGGGGCACCAAGAGACCCAGTACTTC.

This clonotype occurred a few times. The chain joins TRBV7-3 to TRBJ2-7; TRBD2 is a possible D gene (5 bases). The CDR3 is made up of 15 amino acids. CDR1 SGHTA and CDR2 FQGTGA come from the germline V gene. Trimming removed 5 bases from V and 3 bases from J, with 17 bases in between. CDR3 coding DNA: TGTGCCAGCAGCCCAACTCCCGGGGTCCACTACGAGCAGTACTTC. Translated, it gives CASSPTPGVHYEQYF.